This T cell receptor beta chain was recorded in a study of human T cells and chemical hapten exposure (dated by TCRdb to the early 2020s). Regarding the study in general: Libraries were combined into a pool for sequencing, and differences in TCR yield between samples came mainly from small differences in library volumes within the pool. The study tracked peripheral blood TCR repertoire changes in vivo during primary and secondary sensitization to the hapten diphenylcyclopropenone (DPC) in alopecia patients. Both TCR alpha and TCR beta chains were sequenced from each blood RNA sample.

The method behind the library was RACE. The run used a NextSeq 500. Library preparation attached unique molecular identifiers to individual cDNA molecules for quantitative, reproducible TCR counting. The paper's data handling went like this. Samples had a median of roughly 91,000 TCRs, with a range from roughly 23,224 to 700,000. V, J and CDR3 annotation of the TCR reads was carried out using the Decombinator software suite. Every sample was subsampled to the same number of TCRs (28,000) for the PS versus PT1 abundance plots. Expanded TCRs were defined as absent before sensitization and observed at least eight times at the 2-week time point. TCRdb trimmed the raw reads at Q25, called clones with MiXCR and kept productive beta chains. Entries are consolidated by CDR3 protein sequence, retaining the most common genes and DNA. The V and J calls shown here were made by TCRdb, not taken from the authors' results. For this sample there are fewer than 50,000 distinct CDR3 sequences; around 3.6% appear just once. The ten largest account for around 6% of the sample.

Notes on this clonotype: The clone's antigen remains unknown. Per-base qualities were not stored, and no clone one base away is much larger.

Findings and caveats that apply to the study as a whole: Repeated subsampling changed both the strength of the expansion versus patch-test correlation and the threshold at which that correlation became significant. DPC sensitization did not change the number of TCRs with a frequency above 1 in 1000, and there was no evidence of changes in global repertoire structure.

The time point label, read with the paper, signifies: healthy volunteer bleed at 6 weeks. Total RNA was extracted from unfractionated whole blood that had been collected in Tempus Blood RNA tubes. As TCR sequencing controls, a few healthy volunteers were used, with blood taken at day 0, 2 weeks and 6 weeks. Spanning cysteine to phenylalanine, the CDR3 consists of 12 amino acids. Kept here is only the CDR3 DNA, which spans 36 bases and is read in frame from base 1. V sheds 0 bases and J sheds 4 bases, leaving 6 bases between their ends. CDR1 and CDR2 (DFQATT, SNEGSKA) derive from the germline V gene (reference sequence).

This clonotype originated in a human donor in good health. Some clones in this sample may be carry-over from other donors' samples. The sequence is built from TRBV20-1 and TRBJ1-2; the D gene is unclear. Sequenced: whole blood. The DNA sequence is TGCAGTGCTAGAGATTGGAGCTATGGCTACACCTTC. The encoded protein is CSARDWSYGYTF.